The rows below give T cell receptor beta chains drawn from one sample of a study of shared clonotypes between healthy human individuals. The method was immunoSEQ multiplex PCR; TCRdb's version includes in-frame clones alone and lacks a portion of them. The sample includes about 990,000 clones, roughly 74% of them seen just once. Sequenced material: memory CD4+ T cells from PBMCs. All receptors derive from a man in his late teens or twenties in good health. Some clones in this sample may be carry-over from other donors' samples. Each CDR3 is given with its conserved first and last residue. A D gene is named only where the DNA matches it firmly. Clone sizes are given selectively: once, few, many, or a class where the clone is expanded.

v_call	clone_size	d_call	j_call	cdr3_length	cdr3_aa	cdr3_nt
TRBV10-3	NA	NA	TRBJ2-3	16	CAISESTWQGLDTQYF	TGTGCCATCAGTGAGTCGACTTGGCAGGGCCTAGATACGCAGTATTTT
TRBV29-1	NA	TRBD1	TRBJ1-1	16	CSVASDRGGSSTEAFF	TGCAGCGTTGCCTCCGACAGGGGGGGGAGTAGCACTGAAGCTTTCTTT
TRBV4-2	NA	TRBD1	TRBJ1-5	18	CASSQFLGTGGAGQPQHF	TGTGCCAGCAGCCAATTTCTGGGGACAGGGGGCGCGGGTCAGCCCCAGCATTTT
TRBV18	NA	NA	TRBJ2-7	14	CASSPRVFTYEQYF	TGTGCCAGCTCACCACGCGTATTCACCTACGAGCAGTACTTC
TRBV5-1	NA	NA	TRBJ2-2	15	CASSYRQLNTGELFF	TGCGCCAGCAGCTACAGACAGCTGAACACCGGGGAGCTGTTTTTT
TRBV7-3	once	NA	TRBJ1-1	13	CASSYLGGTEAFF	TGTGCCAGCAGCTACCTAGGGGGCACTGAAGCTTTCTTT
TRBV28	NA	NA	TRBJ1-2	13	CASGRPSAYGYTF	TGTGCCAGCGGCAGGCCGTCCGCCTATGGCTACACCTTC
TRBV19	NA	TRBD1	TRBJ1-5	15	CASSIIAGGGQPQHF	TGTGCCAGTAGTATAATCGCAGGGGGTGGCCAGCCCCAGCATTTT
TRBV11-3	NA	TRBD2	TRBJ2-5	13	CASSLGGQETQYF	TGTGCCAGCAGCTTGGGGGGGCAAGAGACCCAGTACTTC
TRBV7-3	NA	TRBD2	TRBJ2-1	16	CASSLRAGRSSNEQFF	TGTGCCAGCAGCCTAAGAGCGGGGAGATCTAGTAATGAGCAGTTCTTC
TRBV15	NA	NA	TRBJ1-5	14	CATSSDYSNQPQHF	TGTGCCACCAGCAGCGATTATAGCAATCAGCCCCAGCATTTT
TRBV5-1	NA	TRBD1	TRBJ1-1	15	CASSQGTGGNTEAFF	TGCGCCAGCAGCCAAGGGACAGGGGGTAACACTGAAGCTTTCTTT
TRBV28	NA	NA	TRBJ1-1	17	CASTSKTRGSRNTEAFF	TGTGCCAGCACCTCAAAGACCAGGGGCTCTAGGAACACTGAAGCTTTCTTT
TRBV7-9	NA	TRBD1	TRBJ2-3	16	CASSLGVTGYTDTQYF	TGTGCCAGCAGCTTAGGGGTGACAGGGTACACAGATACGCAGTATTTT
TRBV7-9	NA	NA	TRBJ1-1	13	CASSLAGIIEAFF	TGTGCCAGCAGCTTAGCCGGAATAATCGAAGCTTTCTTT
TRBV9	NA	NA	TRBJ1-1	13	CASSQGPNTEAFF	TGTGCCAGCAGTCAGGGCCCGAACACTGAAGCTTTCTTT
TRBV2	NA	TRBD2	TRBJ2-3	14	CASIQRDRTDTQYF	TGTGCCAGCATTCAGCGGGACCGCACAGATACGCAGTATTTT
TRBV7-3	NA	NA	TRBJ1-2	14	CASSLTAAGDGYTF	TGTGCCAGCAGCTTAACGGCTGCCGGGGATGGCTACACCTTC
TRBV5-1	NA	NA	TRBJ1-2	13	CASTQRDGLDYTF	TGCGCCAGCACCCAAAGGGACGGCTTGGACTACACCTTC
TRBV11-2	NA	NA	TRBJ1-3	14	CASSFSGDGNTIYF	TGTGCCAGCAGCTTTTCGGGGGACGGAAACACCATATACTTT
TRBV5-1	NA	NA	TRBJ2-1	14	CASSLVSSSDEQFF	TGCGCCAGCAGCTTGGTTTCCAGTTCCGATGAGCAGTTCTTC
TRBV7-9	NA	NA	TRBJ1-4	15	CASSLVGQGDEKLFF	TGTGCCAGCAGCTTAGTTGGGCAGGGAGACGAAAAACTGTTTTTT
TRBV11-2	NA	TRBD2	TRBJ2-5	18	CASSLGWVAGPYQETQYF	TGTGCCAGCAGCTTAGGGTGGGTAGCGGGACCTTACCAAGAGACCCAGTACTTC
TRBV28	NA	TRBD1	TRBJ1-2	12	CASRGQGNGYTF	TGTGCCAGCAGGGGACAGGGTAATGGCTACACCTTC
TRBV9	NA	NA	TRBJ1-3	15	CASSVEEGPGDTIYF	TGTGCCAGCAGCGTAGAGGAGGGACCCGGAGACACCATATATTTT
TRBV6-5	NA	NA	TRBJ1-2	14	CASSYGQGRYGYTF	TGTGCCAGCAGTTACGGGCAGGGCCGCTATGGCTACACCTTC
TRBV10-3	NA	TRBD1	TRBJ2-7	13	CAISGTGTYEQYF	TGTGCCATCAGCGGGACAGGGACCTACGAGCAGTACTTC
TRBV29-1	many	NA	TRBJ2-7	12	CSAGPQAYEQYF	TGCAGCGCTGGACCTCAGGCCTACGAGCAGTACTTC
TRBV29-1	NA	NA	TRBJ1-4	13	CSAGARPNEKLFF	TGCAGCGCCGGGGCCCGGCCTAATGAAAAACTGTTTTTT
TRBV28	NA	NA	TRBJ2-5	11	CASSREETQYF	TGTGCCAGCAGTAGAGAAGAGACCCAGTACTTC
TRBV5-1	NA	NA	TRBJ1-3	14	CASSIGGAGNTIYF	TGCGCCAGCAGCATCGGGGGCGCTGGAAACACCATATATTTT
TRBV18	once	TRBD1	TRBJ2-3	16	CASSPPDRGQVDTQYF	TGTGCCAGCTCACCACCGGACAGGGGGCAGGTAGATACGCAGTATTTT
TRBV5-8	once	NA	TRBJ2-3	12	CASSYTTDTQYF	TGTGCCAGCAGCTACACGACAGATACGCAGTATTTT
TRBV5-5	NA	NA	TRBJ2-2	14	CASSLQAGAGELFF	TGTGCCAGCAGCCTGCAAGCGGGCGCCGGGGAGCTGTTTTTT
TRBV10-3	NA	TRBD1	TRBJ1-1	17	CATLDTGTGEGYTEAFF	TGTGCCACCCTAGACACCGGGACAGGGGAAGGATACACTGAAGCTTTCTTT
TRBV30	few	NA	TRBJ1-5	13	CAREDSGRGAQHF	TGTGCCCGCGAGGACAGCGGGCGGGGAGCCCAGCATTTT
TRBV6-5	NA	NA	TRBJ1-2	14	CASLLNHWVDGYTF	TGTGCCAGCCTTCTTAATCATTGGGTCGATGGCTACACCTTC
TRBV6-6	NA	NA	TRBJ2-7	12	CASGRRGDEQYF	TGTGCCAGCGGGCGACGGGGCGACGAGCAGTACTTC
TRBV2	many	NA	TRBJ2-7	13	CASVTLTGYEQYF	TGTGCCAGCGTGACCTTGACTGGGTACGAGCAGTACTTC
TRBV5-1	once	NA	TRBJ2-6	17	CASHLDRTFPGANVLTF	TGCGCCAGCCATCTCGACAGAACTTTCCCTGGGGCCAACGTCCTGACTTTC
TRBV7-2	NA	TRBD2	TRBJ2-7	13	CASLGGGSYEQYF	TGTGCCAGTCTCGGGGGGGGCTCCTACGAGCAGTACTTC
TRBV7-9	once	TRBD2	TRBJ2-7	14	CASSPGLGGYEQYF	TGTGCCAGCAGCCCCGGACTAGGCGGGTACGAGCAGTACTTC
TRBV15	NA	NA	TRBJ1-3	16	CATSRVYGGMGDTIYF	TGTGCCACCAGCAGAGTTTACGGCGGAATGGGCGACACCATATATTTT
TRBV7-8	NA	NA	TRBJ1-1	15	CASSLVGRGYTEAFF	TGTGCCAGCAGCTTAGTCGGCAGGGGATACACTGAAGCTTTCTTT
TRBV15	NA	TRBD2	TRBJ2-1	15	CATSLAGPSYNEQFF	TGTGCCACCAGCTTAGCGGGGCCTAGCTACAATGAGCAGTTCTTC
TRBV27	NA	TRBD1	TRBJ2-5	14	CASSLLTGQETQYF	TGTGCCAGCAGTTTATTGACAGGGCAAGAGACCCAGTACTTC
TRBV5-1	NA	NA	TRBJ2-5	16	CASSRGAGPRDETQYF	TGCGCCAGCAGCAGGGGTGCGGGACCCAGGGACGAGACCCAGTACTTC
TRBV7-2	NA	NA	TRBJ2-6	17	CASSLLFGGLTANVLTF	TGTGCCAGCAGCTTACTCTTCGGGGGTTTGACGGCCAACGTCCTGACTTTC
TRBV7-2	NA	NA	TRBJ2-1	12	CATNEPYNEQFF	TGTGCCACTAACGAACCTTACAATGAGCAGTTCTTC
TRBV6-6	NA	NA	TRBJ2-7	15	CASFSGLGPPYEQYF	TGTGCCAGCTTCTCGGGGTTAGGGCCTCCCTACGAGCAGTACTTC
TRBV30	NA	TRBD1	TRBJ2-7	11	CAGQLFDEQYF	TGTGCGGGACAGTTGTTTGACGAGCAGTACTTC
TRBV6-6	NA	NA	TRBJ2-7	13	CASSYGQSYEQYF	TGTGCCAGCAGTTACGGGCAGTCCTACGAGCAGTACTTC